These T cell receptor beta chains were read from a single sample in a study of T-cell memory formation after mild COVID-19. Each CDR3 protein gets one entry after TCRdb re-called the 5' RACE reads with MiXCR. In the table there are roughly 190,000 distinct CDR3 sequences, about 16% of which are singletons. Material for sequencing was PBMCs or a T cell subset sorted from them (not recorded which). These receptors were obtained from an adult woman who had mild COVID-19 (a few samples of this study predate the infection). Cell type and time point are not known. CDR3s include the opening cysteine and the closing phenylalanine or tryptophan. The D gene is left open where the match is weak. Not all rows give a size; the values are once, few, many and, for expanded clones, a class.

size | J | D | V | DNA | CDR3
few | TRBJ2-3 | NA | TRBV12-3/TRBV12-4 | TGTGCCAGCATTCCGGAAGGATGGGCGGTAGATACGCAGTATTTT | CASIPEGWAVDTQYF
NA | TRBJ2-4 | TRBD1 | TRBV5-5 | TGTGCCAGCAGCCTAGGGACAGGAAAAACATTTCAGTACTTC | CASSLGTGKTFQYF
few | TRBJ1-5 | TRBD1 | TRBV18 | TGTGCCAGCTCACCCTTCGGACAGGGTGTGGATCAGCCCCAGCATTTT | CASSPFGQGVDQPQHF
many | TRBJ2-7 | NA | TRBV7-9 | TGTGCCAGCAGCTTCGGTCCCAGGACTCCCTCCTACGAGCAGTACTTC | CASSFGPRTPSYEQYF
few | TRBJ2-1 | TRBD1 | TRBV24-1 | TGTGCCACCAGTCGACAGGGGAACAATGAGCAGTTCTTC | CATSRQGNNEQFF
few | TRBJ2-1 | TRBD1 | TRBV12-3/TRBV12-4 | TGTGCCAGCAGTCGCCGGGACAGGGGACGGGATGAGCAGTTCTTC | CASSRRDRGRDEQFF
few | TRBJ1-5 | TRBD1 | TRBV12-3/TRBV12-4 | TGTGCCAGCAGTTTTAGGGCAGGGGGCACTTATAGCAATCAGCCCCAGCATTTT | CASSFRAGGTYSNQPQHF
NA | TRBJ1-1 | NA | TRBV12-3/TRBV12-4 | TGTGCCAGCAGTTTAGGATGGGCAAACACTGAAGCTTTCTTT | CASSLGWANTEAFF
NA | TRBJ2-5 | NA | TRBV24-1 | TGTGCCACCAGTTGGAGGCAAGAGACCCAGTACTTC | CATSWRQETQYF
NA | TRBJ2-3 | NA | TRBV2 | TGTGCCAGCAGTGACTTCACAGATACGCAGTATTTT | CASSDFTDTQYF